This T cell receptor beta chain was captured by sequencing in a study of shared clonotypes between healthy human individuals. Findings of the study overall: The study's rarefaction showed incomplete sorted-subset sequencing despite large depth.

An assay was performed, and its level was deep. Method: immunoSEQ multiplex PCR; TCRdb's copy keeps in-frame clones and lacks some. The sample has 2 million to 2.5 million clones; under 95% are singletons. To note about this clone: Antigen: not known.

The length of the CDR3 is 14 residues. Germline assignment: CDR1 SGHDN and CDR2 FVKESK. V shed 1 base, J shed 10 bases, and the junction held 7 bases outside the gene matches. Sequencing input: naive CD4+ T cells from PBMCs. The subset is: CD45RA+ positively selected. The sequence came from a man aged 18 to 30 in good health. Some clones in this sample may be carry-over from other donors' samples. V usage is TRBV14 and J usage is TRBJ2-1; 7 bases are shared with TRBD2. CDR3 in DNA: TGTGCCAGCAGCCAAGTCGGTGGAGCGGGAGAGCAGTTCTTC. Translating gives CASSQVGGAGEQFF.